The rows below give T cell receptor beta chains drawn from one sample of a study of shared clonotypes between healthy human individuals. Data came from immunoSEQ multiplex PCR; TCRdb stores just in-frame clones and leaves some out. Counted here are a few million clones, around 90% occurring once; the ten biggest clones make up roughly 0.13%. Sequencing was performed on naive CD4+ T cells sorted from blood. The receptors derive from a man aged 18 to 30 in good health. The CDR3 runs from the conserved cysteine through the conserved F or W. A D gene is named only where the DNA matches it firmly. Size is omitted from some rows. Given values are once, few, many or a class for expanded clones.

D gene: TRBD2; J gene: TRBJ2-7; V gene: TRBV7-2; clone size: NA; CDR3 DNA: TGTGCCAGCAGCCGGGGACTAGCGGGTGCCTCCTACGAGCAGTACTTC; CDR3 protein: CASSRGLAGASYEQYF
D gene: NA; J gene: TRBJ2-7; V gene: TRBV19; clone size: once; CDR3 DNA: TGTGCCAGTAGTATAGATCTTTCCGAGTCCTACGAGCAGTACTTC; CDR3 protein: CASSIDLSESYEQYF
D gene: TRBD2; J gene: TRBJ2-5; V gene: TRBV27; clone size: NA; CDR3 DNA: TGTGCCAGCAGCCAGGGACTAGCGGTCCAAGAGACCCAGTACTTC; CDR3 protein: CASSQGLAVQETQYF
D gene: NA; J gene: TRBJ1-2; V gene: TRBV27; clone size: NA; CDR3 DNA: TGTGCCAGCAGTTTAGTCGGCGGGGGGAGGTATGGCTACACCTTC; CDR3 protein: CASSLVGGGRYGYTF
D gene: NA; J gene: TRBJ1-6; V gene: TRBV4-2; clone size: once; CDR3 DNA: TGTGCCAGCAGCCAAGTCGATAGGCAGGGCGGTGTACCCCTCCACTTT; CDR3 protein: CASSQVDRQGGVPLHF
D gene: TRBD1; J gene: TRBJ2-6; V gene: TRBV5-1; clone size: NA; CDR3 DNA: TGCGCCAGCAGCTTGACAGGGACAGCTGGGGCCAACGTCCTGACTTTC; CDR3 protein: CASSLTGTAGANVLTF
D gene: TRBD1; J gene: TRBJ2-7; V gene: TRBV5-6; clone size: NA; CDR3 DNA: TGTGCCAGCAGCCAGACAGGGCCCGAGCAGTACTTC; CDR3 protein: CASSQTGPEQYF
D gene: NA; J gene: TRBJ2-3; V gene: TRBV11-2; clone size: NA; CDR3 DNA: TGTGCCACTGCCCCAAAACCTCATACAGATACGCAGTATTTT; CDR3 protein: CATAPKPHTDTQYF
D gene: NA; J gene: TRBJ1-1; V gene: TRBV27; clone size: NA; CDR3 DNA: TGTGCCAGCGTGAAGACCGGGCTCATGAACACTGAAGCTTTCTTT; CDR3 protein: CASVKTGLMNTEAFF
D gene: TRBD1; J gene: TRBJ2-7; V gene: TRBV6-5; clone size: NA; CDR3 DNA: TGTGCCAGCAGTTCGACAGGGGCCTACGAGCAGTACTTC; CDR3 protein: CASSSTGAYEQYF
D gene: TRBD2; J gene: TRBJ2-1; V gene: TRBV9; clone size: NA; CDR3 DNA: TGTGCCAGCAGCGTTACTAGCGCTAGCTCCTACAATGAGCAGTTCTTC; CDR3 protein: CASSVTSASSYNEQFF
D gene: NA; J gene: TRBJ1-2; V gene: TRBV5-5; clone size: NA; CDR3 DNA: TGTGCCAGCAGCTTGGCGCCAGGGATTGTGGGGTATGGCTACACCTTC; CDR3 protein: CASSLAPGIVGYGYTF
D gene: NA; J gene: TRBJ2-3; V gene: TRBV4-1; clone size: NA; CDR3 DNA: TGCGCCAGCAGCCTCCTCACGGGGGAGCAGTATTTT; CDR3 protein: CASSLLTGEQYF
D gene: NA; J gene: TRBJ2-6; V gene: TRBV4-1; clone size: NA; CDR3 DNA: TGCGCCAGCAGCCAAGGGACAGTGAGCGTCCTGACTTTC; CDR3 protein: CASSQGTVSVLTF
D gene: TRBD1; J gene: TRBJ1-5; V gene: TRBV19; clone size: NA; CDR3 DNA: TGTGCCACCAAAGAGGACAGGGGAGGCAATCAGCCCCAGCATTTT; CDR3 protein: CATKEDRGGNQPQHF
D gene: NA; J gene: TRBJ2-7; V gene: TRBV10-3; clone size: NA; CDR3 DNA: TGTGCCATCAGTGAGCTCTACGAGCAGTACTTC; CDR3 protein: CAISELYEQYF
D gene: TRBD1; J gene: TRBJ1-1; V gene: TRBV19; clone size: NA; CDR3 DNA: TGTGCCAGTGACAGGGGAATCGGCACTGAAGCTTTCTTT; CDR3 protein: CASDRGIGTEAFF
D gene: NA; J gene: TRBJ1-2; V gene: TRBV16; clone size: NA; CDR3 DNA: TGTGCCAGCAGCCAATCTCGGCCATCCTATGGCTACACCTTC; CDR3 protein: CASSQSRPSYGYTF
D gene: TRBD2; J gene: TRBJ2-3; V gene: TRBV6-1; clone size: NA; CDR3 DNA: TGTGCCAGCAACTTACTAGCGGGGTCGCCAGATACGCAGTATTTT; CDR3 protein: CASNLLAGSPDTQYF
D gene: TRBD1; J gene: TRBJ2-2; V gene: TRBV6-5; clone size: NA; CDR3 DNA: TGTGCCAGCAGTTACCGGACAGGGGAGACCGGGGAGCTGTTTTTT; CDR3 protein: CASSYRTGETGELFF
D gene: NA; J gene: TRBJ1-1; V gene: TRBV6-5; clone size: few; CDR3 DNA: TGTGCCAGCAGTTACGGACAGTACACTGAAGCTTTCTTT; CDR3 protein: CASSYGQYTEAFF
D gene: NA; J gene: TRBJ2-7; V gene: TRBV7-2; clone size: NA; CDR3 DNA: TGTGCCAGCAGCCTATCGGCAGGGTTGAGGGACGAGCAGTACTTC; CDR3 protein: CASSLSAGLRDEQYF
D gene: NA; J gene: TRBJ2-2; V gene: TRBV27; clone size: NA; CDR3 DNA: TGTGCCAGCTCTCAATTTCGGGCGTCACAGGGAAGATCCATCGGGGAGCTGTTTTTT; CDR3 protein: CASSQFRASQGRSIGELFF
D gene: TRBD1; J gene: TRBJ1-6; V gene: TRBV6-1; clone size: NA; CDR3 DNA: TGTGCCAGCAGTCCAACGACAGGGGCGAATTCACCCCTCCACTTT; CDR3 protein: CASSPTTGANSPLHF
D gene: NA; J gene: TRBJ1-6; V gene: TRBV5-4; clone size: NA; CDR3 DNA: TGTGCCAGCAGGTGGGATCCTAATTCACCCCTCCACTTT; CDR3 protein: CASRWDPNSPLHF
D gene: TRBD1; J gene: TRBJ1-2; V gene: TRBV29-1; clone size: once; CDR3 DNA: TGCAGCGTTCTCTTCGTCCAGGGGGCGGATGGCTACACCTTC; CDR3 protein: CSVLFVQGADGYTF
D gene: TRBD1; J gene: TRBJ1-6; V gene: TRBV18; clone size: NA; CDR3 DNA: TGTGCCAGCTCACCAATGACAGGGGCTGTTGGTATAGAATCACCCCTCCACTTT; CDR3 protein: CASSPMTGAVGIESPLHF
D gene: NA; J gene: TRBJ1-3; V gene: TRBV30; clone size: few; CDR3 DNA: TGTGCCTGGAGGGGGAAGAGCTCTGGAAACACCATATATTTT; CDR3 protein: CAWRGKSSGNTIYF
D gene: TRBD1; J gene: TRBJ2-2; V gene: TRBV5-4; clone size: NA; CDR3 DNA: TGTGCCAGCAGCCCTGGACAGGGGGGAAGGAACACCGGGGAGCTGTTTTTT; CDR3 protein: CASSPGQGGRNTGELFF
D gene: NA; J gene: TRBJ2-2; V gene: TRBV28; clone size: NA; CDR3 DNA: TGTGCCAGCAGTCCCCCCCTGGCGGGGAAAACCGGGGAGCTGTTTTTT; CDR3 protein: CASSPPLAGKTGELFF
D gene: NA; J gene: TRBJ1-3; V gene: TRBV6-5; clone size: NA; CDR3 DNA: TGTGCCAGCAGGTCCCGAAAAAACACCATATATTTT; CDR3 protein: CASRSRKNTIYF
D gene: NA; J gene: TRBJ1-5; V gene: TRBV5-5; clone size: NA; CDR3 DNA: TGTGCCAGCAGCCTACAGAATAGCAATCAGCCCCAGCATTTT; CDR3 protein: CASSLQNSNQPQHF
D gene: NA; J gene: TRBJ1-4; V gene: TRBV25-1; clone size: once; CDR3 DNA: TGTGCCAGCAGTGAAGGGGGGGGACTCACTAATGAAAAACTGTTTTTT; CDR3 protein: CASSEGGGLTNEKLFF
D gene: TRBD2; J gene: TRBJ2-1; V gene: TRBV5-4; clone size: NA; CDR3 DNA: TGTGCCAGCAGCACCTCTAGCGGGACGTTCTATGAGCAGTTCTTC; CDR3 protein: CASSTSSGTFYEQFF
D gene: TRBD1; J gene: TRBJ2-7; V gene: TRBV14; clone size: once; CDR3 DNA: TGTGCCAGCAGCCAAACGGGACAGGGTGGCGACGAGCAGTACTTC; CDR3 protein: CASSQTGQGGDEQYF
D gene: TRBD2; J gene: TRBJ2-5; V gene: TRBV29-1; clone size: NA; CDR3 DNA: TGCAGCGTTTACGGACTAGCGGGAGAACAGGGGAAAGAGACCCAGTACTTC; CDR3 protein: CSVYGLAGEQGKETQYF
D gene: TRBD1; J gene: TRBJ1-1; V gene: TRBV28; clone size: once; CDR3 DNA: TGTGCCAGCAGTTTTTGGCAGGGGGCGGCTAAAAACACTGAAGCTTTCTTT; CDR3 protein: CASSFWQGAAKNTEAFF
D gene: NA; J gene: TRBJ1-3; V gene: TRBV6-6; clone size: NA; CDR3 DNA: TGTGCCAGCATTTCTAGGGGGGTTGGAAACACCATATATTTT; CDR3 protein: CASISRGVGNTIYF